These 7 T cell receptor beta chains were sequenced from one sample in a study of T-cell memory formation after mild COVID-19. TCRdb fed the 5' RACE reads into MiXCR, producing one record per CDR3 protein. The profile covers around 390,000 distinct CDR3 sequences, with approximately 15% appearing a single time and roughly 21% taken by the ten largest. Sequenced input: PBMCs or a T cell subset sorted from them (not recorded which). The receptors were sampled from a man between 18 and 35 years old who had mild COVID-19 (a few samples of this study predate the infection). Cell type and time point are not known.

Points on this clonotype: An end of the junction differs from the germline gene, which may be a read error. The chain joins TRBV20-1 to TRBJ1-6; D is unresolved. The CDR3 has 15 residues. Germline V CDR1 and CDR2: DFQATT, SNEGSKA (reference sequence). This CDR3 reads CSARDTEFSHSPLHF. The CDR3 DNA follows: TGCAGTGCGAGAGACACAGAATTCTCTCATTCACCCCTCCACTTT.

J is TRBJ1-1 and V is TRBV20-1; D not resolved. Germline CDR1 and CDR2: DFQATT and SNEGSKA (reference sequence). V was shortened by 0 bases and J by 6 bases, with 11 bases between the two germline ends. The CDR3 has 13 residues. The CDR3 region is CSARDMEEAEAFF. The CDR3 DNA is TGCAGTGCTAGAGATATGGAGGAGGCTGAAGCTTTCTTT.

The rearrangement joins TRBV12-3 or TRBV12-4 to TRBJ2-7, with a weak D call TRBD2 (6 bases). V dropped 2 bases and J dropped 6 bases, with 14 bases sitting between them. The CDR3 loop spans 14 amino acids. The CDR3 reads CASSLTALGGEQYV. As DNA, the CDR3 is TGTGCCAGCAGTTTAACCGCTCTGGGGGGCGAGCAGTACGTC.

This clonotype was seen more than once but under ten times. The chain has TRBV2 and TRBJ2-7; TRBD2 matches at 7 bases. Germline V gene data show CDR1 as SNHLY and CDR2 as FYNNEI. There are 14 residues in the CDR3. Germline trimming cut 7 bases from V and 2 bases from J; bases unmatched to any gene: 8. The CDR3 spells CASTPERGAYEQYF. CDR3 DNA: TGTGCCAGCACCCCAGAGCGGGGTGCCTACGAGCAGTACTTC.

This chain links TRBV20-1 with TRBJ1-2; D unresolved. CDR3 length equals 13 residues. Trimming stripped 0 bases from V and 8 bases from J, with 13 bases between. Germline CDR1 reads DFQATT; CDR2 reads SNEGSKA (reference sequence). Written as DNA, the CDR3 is TGCAGTGCTAGAGAGTTCAGGTCGGGAGGCTACACCTTC. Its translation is CSAREFRSGGYTF.

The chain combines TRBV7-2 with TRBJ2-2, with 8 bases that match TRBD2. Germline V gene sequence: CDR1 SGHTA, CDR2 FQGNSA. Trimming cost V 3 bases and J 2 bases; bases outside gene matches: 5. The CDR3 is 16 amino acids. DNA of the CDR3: TGTGCCAGCAGCTTTAGCGGGACAATTAACACCGGGGAGCTGTTTTTT. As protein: CASSFSGTINTGELFF.

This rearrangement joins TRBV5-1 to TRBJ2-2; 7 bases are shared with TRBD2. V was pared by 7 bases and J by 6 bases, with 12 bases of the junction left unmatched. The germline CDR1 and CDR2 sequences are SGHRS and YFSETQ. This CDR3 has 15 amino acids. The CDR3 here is CASGQTSHLSGELFF. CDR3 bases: TGCGCCAGCGGCCAGACTAGCCATCTCTCCGGGGAGCTGTTTTTT.